This TCR beta chain is from a study of T cell changes during pregnancy in multiple sclerosis. Data came from immunoSEQ multiplex PCR; TCRdb stores just in-frame clones and leaves some out. Seen here are roughly 100,000 clones, around 92% observed once, and the top ten hold around 3.1%. The CDR3 loop spans 14 amino acids. J was trimmed by 1 base and V by 5 bases; bases with no gene match: 7. Germline loops: CDR1 SQVTM, CDR2 ANQGSEA. The specimen comprised peripheral blood, sampled in the second trimester of pregnancy. The clonotype was recovered from a female donor with multiple sclerosis, enrolled in a pregnancy study. This chain connects TRBV29-1 to TRBJ2-5; TRBD2 aligns across 7 bases. The CDR3: CSVSVAGPQETQYF. The CDR3 DNA reads as TGCAGCGTTTCGGTAGCGGGCCCCCAAGAGACCCAGTACTTC.